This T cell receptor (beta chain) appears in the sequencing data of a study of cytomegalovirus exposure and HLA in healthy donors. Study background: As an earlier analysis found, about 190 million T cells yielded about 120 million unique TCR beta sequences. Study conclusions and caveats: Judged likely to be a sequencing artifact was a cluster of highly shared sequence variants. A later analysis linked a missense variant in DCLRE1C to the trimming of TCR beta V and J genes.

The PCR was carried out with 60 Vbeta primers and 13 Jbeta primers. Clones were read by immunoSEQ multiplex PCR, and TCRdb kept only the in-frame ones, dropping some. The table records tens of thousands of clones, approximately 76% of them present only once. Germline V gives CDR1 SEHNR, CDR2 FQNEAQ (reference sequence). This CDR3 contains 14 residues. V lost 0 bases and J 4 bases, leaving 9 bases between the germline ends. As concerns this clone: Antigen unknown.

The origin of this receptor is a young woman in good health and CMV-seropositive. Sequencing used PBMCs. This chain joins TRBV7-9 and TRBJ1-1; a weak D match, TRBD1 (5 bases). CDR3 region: CASSLALGATEAFF. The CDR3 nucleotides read TGTGCCAGCAGCTTAGCCCTAGGGGCCACTGAAGCTTTCTTT.